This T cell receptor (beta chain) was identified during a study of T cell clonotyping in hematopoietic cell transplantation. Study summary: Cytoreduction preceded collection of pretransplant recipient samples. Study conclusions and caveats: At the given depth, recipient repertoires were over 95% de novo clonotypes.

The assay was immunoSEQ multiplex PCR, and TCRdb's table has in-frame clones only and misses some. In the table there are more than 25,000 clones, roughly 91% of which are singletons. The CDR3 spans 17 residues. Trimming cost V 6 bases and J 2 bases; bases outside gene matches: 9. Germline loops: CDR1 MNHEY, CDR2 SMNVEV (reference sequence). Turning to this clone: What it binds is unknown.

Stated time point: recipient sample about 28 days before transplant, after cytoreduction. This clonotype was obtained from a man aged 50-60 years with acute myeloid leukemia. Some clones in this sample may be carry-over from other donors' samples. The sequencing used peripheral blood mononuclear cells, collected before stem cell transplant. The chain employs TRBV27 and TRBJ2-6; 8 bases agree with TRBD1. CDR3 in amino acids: CASRAGTGAAGANVLTF. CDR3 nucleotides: TGTGCCAGCAGAGCCGGGACAGGCGCTGCTGGGGCCAACGTCCTGACTTTC.